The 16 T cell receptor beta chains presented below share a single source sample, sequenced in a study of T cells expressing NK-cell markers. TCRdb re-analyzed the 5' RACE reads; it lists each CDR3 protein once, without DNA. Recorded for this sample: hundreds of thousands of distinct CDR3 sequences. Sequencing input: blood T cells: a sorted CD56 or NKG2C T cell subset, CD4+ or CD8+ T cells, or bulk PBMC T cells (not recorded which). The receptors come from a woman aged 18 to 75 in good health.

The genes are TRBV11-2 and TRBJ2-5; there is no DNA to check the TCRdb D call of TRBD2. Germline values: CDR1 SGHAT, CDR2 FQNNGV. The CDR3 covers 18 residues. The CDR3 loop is CASSLTRTSGGARETQYF.

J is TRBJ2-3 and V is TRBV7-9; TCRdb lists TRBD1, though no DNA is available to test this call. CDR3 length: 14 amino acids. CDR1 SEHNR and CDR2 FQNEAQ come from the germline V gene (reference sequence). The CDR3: CASSLQGAGDTQYF.

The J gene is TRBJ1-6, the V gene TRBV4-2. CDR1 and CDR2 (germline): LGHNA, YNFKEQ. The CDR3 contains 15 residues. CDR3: CASSQGIVDNSPLHF.

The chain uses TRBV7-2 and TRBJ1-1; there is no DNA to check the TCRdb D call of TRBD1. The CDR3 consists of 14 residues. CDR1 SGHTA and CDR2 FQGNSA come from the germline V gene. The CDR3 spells CASSRQGGNTEAFF.

The CDR3: CASSLRRPPGTQYF. V and J are TRBV7-2 and TRBJ2-5; the D call of TRBD1 rests on TCRdb alone, since no DNA is present to check it. Per the germline V gene, CDR1 is SGHTA and CDR2 is FQGNSA. This CDR3 has 14 residues.

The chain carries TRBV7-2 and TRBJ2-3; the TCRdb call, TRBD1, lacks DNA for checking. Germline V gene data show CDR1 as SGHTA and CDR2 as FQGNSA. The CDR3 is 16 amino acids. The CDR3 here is CASRAKGRGAVDTQYF.

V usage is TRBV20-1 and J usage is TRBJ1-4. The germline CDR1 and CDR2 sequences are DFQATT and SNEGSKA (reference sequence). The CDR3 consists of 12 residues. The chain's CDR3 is CSLPTSGEKLFF.

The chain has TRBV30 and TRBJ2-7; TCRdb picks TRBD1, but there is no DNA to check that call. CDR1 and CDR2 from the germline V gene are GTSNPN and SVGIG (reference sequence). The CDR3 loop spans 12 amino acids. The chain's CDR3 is CAWSVPRDEQYF.

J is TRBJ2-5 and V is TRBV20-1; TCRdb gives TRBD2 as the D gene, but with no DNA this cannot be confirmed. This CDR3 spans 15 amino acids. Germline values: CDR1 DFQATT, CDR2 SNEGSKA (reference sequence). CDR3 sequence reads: CSARGPSGGQETQYF.

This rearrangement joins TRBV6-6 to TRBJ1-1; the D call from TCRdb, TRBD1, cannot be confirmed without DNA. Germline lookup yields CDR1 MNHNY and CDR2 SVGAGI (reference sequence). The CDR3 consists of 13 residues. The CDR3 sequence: CATPGQINTEAFF.

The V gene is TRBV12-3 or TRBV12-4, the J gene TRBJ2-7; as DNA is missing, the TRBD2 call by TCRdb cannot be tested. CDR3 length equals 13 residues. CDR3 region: CASSPSGRGEQYF.

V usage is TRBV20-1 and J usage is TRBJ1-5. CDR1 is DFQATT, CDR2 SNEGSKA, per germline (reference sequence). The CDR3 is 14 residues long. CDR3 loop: CSAREGSAGQPQHF.

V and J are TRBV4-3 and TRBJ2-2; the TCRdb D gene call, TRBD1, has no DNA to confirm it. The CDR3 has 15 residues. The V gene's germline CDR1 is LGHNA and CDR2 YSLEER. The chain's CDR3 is CASSLGHTNTGELFF.

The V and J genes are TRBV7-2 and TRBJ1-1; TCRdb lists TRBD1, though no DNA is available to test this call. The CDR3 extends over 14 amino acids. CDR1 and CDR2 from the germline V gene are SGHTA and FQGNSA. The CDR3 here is CASSLQGALTEAFF.

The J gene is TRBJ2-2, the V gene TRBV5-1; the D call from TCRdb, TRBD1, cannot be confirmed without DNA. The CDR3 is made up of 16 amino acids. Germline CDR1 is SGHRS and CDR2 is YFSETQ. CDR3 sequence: CASSLAGGTNTGELFF.

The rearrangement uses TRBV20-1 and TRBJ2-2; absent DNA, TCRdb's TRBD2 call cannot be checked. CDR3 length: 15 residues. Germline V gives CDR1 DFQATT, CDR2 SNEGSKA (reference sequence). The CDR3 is CSARDTGLYTGELFF.